This T cell receptor (beta chain) was sequenced in a study of identical twins. Points from the study as a whole: Analyses based on zero insertions could be partly confounded by invariant MAIT and iNKT cells.

Germline CDR1 and CDR2: SEHNR and FQNEAQ (reference sequence). The length of the CDR3 is 15 residues. V lost 0 bases and J lost 4, with 12 bases in between. Healthy Caucasians, and only they, were the donors. Notes on this clonotype: The antigen remains unidentified.

Unique molecular identifiers were present on the cDNA, which also gained a universal primer site by template switching. One entry per CDR3 protein, called by TCRdb with MiXCR from the 5' RACE reads. The sample includes hundreds of thousands of distinct CDR3 sequences, about 9.4% of them seen just once. The sample was also reused in another study, on yellow fever vaccine responses in identical twins. That report adds: Twins' vaccine T cell responses were reported to seem partly convergent and partly personalized.

Sequenced sample: PBMCs. V gene TRBV7-9 combines with J gene TRBJ1-1; TRBD1 might be the D (5 bases). This TCR was sampled from a woman between 18 and 30 years old in good health. CDR3 coding DNA: TGTGCCAGCAGCTTAGCAAGAGGGGCCAGCACTGAAGCTTTCTTT. Its translation is CASSLARGASTEAFF. The variable domain in full, completed from reference TRBV7-9 and TRBJ1-1, reads DTGVSQNPRHKITKRGQNVTFRCDPISEHNRLYWYRQTLGQGPEFLTYFQNEAQLEKSRLLSDRFSAERPKGSFSTLEIQRTEQGDSAMYLCASSLARGASTEAFFGQGTRLTVV.